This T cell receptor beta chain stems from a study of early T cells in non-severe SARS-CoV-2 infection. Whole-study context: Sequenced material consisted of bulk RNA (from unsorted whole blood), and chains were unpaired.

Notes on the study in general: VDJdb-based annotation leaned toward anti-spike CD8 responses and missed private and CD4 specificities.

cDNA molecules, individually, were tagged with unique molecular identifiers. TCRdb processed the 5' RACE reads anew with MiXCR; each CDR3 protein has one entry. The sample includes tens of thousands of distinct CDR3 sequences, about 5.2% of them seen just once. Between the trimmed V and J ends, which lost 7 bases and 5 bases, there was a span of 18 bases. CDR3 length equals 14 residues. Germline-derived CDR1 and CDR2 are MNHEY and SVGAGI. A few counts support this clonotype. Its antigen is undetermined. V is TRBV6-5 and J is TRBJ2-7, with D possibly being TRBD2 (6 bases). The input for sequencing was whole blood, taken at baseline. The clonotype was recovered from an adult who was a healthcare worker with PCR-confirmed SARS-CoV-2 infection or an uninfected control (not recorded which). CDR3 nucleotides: TGTGCCAGCACATTAGCGGAAAACCCCCACGAGCAGTACTTC. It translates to CASTLAENPHEQYF.